The sequence of this T cell receptor beta chain was determined in a study of shared clonotypes between healthy human individuals. Researchers ran the assay at a deep level. Replicate PCRs from sorted subsets contained around 190 ng DNA, which is 29,000 or so T cell genomes. The table came from immunoSEQ multiplex PCR; TCRdb's copy has only in-frame clones and leaves some out. This repertoire shows a few million clones, roughly nine tenths found once; its top ten account for roughly 0.13%. A remark on this clone: The missing conserved phenylalanine or tryptophan at the end of this CDR3 makes a read error likely. Because the CDR3's place on the DNA is in doubt, the DNA is left out and the CDR3 is given as listed by TCRdb.

Researchers partitioned CD4+ cells into CD45RA+ naive and CD45RA-negative memory subsets. Germline V gene lookup returns CDR1 MNHNS and CDR2 SASEGT. The CDR3 region is 12 residues in length, termini included. The clonotype was recovered from a man younger than 35 in good health. The chain joins TRBV6-1 to TRBJ2-3. Sequenced material: naive CD4+ T cells sorted from blood. Subset described: CD45RA+ positively selected. The CDR3 here is CASSEARGRLRV.